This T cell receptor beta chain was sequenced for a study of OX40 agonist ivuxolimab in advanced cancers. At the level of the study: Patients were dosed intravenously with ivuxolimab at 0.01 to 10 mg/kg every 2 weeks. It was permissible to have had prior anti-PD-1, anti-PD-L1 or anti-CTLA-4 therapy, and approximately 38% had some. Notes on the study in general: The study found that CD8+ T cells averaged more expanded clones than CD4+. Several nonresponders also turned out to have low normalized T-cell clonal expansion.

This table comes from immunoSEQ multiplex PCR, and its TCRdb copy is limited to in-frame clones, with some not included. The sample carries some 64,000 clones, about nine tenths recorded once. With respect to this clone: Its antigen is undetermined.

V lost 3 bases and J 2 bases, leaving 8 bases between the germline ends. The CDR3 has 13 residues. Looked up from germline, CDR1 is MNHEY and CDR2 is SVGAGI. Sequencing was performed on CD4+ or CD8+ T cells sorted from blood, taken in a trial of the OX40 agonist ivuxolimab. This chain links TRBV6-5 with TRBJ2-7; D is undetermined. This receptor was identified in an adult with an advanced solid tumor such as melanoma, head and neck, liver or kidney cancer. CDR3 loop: CASSYRQAYEQYF. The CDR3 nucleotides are TGTGCCAGCAGTTATCGTCAGGCCTACGAGCAGTACTTC.